The 28 T cell receptor beta chains reported below all come from one sample, sequenced in a study of early T cells in non-severe SARS-CoV-2 infection. MiXCR, run by TCRdb on the 5' RACE reads, gives a single entry per CDR3 protein. The sample lists over 70,000 distinct CDR3 sequences; about 14% were seen once. The sample here was whole blood, taken at baseline. The receptors shown here come from an adult who was a healthcare worker with PCR-confirmed SARS-CoV-2 infection or an uninfected control (not recorded which).

This clonotype has just a few counts. The CDR3: CASSFVRESGPNEQFF. The DNA for the CDR3 is TGTGCCAGCAGCTTCGTGCGGGAGAGTGGGCCGAATGAGCAGTTCTTC. This rearrangement joins TRBV11-2 to TRBJ2-1; 7 bases map to TRBD2. The CDR3 runs to 16 residues. Germline CDR1 reads SGHAT; CDR2 reads FQNNGV. The trim removed 3 bases at V and 7 bases at J, leaving 12 bases unmatched.

The chain links TRBV25-1 to TRBJ2-3; 7 bases are a match to TRBD2. The V and J ends lost 5 bases and 6 bases, in that order; junction bases with no gene match: 8. Germline CDR1 MGHDK, CDR2 SYGVNS. This CDR3 has 14 amino acids. CDR3: CASSSPGREDTQYF. The CDR3 DNA reads as TGTGCCAGCAGTTCGCCAGGGAGGGAGGATACGCAGTATTTT.

This clonotype was seen a few times. The J gene is TRBJ1-5, the V gene TRBV10-3, with D maybe TRBD1 (5 bases). This CDR3 is 14 amino acids long. Germline-derived CDR1 and CDR2 are ENHRY and SYGVKD. V was shortened by 1 base and J by 7 bases, with 11 bases between the two germline ends. The CDR3 DNA reads as TGTGCCATCAGTGAGTATGTAGGGGTACAGCCCCAGCATTTT. It translates to CAISEYVGVQPQHF.

The chain couples TRBV7-9 to TRBJ1-2; maybe TRBD1 (6 bases). The CDR3 is 14 amino acids. CDR1 SEHNR and CDR2 FQNEAQ come from the germline V gene (reference sequence). V was shortened by 5 bases and J by 2 bases, with 12 bases between the two germline ends. The CDR3 loop reads CASSPQGMNYGYTF. The CDR3 coding sequence is TGTGCCAGCAGCCCGCAGGGGATGAACTATGGCTACACCTTC.

V and J are TRBV6-6 and TRBJ2-3; possibly TRBD2 for D (6 bases). The germline V gene encodes CDR1 MNHNY and CDR2 SVGAGI (reference sequence). Trimming cost V 10 bases and J 5 bases, with 16 bases left between them. This CDR3 has 13 residues. This CDR3 reads CATRGGARDTQYF. The DNA of the CDR3 is TGTGCCACCCGGGGCGGGGCCAGAGATACGCAGTATTTT.

V gene TRBV28 combines with J gene TRBJ2-1; D is ambiguous. Germline lookup yields CDR1 MDHEN and CDR2 SYDVKM. The CDR3 sequence is 11 residues long. V was shortened by 5 bases and J by 10 bases, with 9 bases between the two germline ends. The CDR3 loop reads CASSGRREQFF. The CDR3 DNA follows: TGTGCCAGCAGTGGTAGACGGGAGCAGTTCTTC.

The chain uses TRBV7-2 and TRBJ2-4; D is perhaps TRBD1 (5 bases). The V gene lost 7 bases and the J gene lost 5 bases, with 12 bases spanning the gap. The germline V gene has CDR1 SGHTA and CDR2 FQGNSA. The CDR3 consists of 13 residues. The CDR3: CASTHLGENIQYF. CDR3 DNA: TGTGCCAGCACCCATCTAGGGGAAAACATTCAGTACTTC.

The chain couples TRBV28 to TRBJ2-7, with D perhaps assigned TRBD1 or TRBD2 (5 bases each). CDR3 length equals 16 residues. Germline-derived CDR1 and CDR2 are MDHEN and SYDVKM. Between the trimmed V and J ends, which lost 4 bases and 3 bases, there was a span of 19 bases. In DNA form, the CDR3 reads TGTGCCAGCAGTTCGAGGGCCGGGGCGAAGAACTACGAGCAGTACTTC. Translated: CASSSRAGAKNYEQYF.

This clonotype was counted a few times. CDR3 protein: CSADPTGPEQYF. The CDR3 nucleotides read TGCAGCGCCGATCCCACTGGTCCCGAGCAGTACTTC. J is TRBJ2-7 and V is TRBV29-1; no clear D gene. Deletions cut 7 bases from V and 6 bases from J, with 16 bases between. The germline V gene encodes CDR1 SQVTM and CDR2 ANQGSEA. The CDR3 contains 12 residues.

V and J are TRBV11-1 and TRBJ2-5, with 12 bases aligning to TRBD2. Germline V lookup: CDR1 SGHAT, CDR2 FQDESV (reference sequence). This CDR3 contains 16 residues. Trimming removed 5 bases from V and 4 bases from J; junction bases left unmatched: 8. The CDR3 protein is CASSPRLAGAGETQYF. The CDR3 nucleotides are TGTGCCAGCAGCCCCAGACTAGCGGGAGCCGGAGAGACCCAGTACTTC.

This clonotype came up many times. The chain links TRBV12-3 or TRBV12-4 to TRBJ1-4, with 10 bases identical to TRBD1. Trimming at V came to 6 bases and at J to 8 bases, leaving 9 bases not matched to a gene. The CDR3 extends over 15 amino acids. CDR3 DNA: TGTGCCAGCAGCCAAGGGGACAGGGGTAGGGAAAAACTGTTTTTT. It codes for CASSQGDRGREKLFF.

The sample holds many counts of this clonotype. V is TRBV18 and J is TRBJ1-1; weak D call: TRBD1 (5 bases). Germline CDR1 is KGHSH and CDR2 is LQKENI. Deletions cut 2 bases from V and 1 base from J, with 8 bases between. The CDR3 has 14 residues. This chain's CDR3 is CASSPRGRNTEAFF. CDR3 in DNA: TGTGCCAGCTCACCAAGGGGACGGAACACTGAAGCTTTCTTT. The full variable domain, with the rest looked up from reference TRBV18 and TRBJ1-1, is NAGVMQNPRHLVRRRGQEARLRCSPMKGHSHVYWYRQLPEEGLKFMVYLQKENIIDESGMPKERFSAEFPKEGPSILRIQQVVRGDSAAYFCASSPRGRNTEAFFGQGTRLTVV.

The chain has TRBV27 and TRBJ1-5; no definite D call. The CDR3 runs 12 residues. V lost 7 bases, J lost 11 bases, and 15 bases lay in between. CDR1 is MNHEY and CDR2 is SMNVEV in the germline V gene (reference sequence). For the CDR3, the DNA is TGTGCCAGCACCCGACCGAGAGGCGCCCAGCATTTT. As protein: CASTRPRGAQHF.

In its sample, this clonotype was seen many times. This chain joins TRBV19 and TRBJ2-3; D is undetermined. CDR3 length: 16 residues. V was clipped by 3 bases and J by 0 bases, with 13 bases between them. From germline, CDR1 is LNHDA and CDR2 SQIVND (reference sequence). CDR3 bases: TGTGCCAGTAGTATCGGCCAGACCACTAGCACAGATACGCAGTATTTT. Its protein is CASSIGQTTSTDTQYF.

The chain joins TRBV7-4 to TRBJ1-1; D is ambiguous. V was trimmed by 0 bases and J by 9 bases, leaving 8 bases between them. Germline CDR1 SGHVT, CDR2 SQSDAQ. This CDR3 spans 12 amino acids. The CDR3 sequence is CASSLAWNQAFF. The CDR3 DNA is TGTGCCAGCAGCTTAGCTTGGAACCAAGCTTTCTTT.

This clonotype ranks as medium-sized. This chain links TRBV10-3 with TRBJ2-7, with a weak D call TRBD2 (6 bases). The ends were cut back, 6 bases at V and 0 bases at J, with 18 bases in the middle. Germline V gives CDR1 ENHRY, CDR2 SYGVKD. CDR3 length: 16 residues. Written as DNA, the CDR3 is TGTGCCATCAGCCCCTCTGTAGGAGGGAGCTCCTACGAGCAGTACTTC. Amino acid sequence: CAISPSVGGSSYEQYF.

The gene calls are TRBV7-3 and TRBJ2-2; 10 nucleotides align to TRBD2. The length of the CDR3 is 17 residues. V dropped 0 bases and J dropped 7; count of bases not matched to a gene: 8. Per germline, CDR1 SGHTA and CDR2 FQGTGA. Here the CDR3 reads CASSLTMASGSSGELFF. The CDR3 DNA reads TGTGCCAGCAGCTTAACGATGGCTAGCGGGAGTAGCGGGGAGCTGTTTTTT.

V and J are TRBV5-1 and TRBJ2-7, with 8 positions matching TRBD2. Germline loops: CDR1 SGHRS, CDR2 YFSETQ. The CDR3 has 14 amino acids. V was clipped by 0 bases and J by 2 bases; unmatched bases: 1. The CDR3 coding sequence is TGCGCCAGCAGCTTGGAGCGGGGGCCCTACGAGCAGTACTTC. Its protein is CASSLERGPYEQYF.

The chain is built from TRBV2 and TRBJ1-3; D gene ambiguous. This CDR3 is built from 15 residues. The V and J ends lost 6 bases and 4 bases respectively, with 16 bases between them. CDR1 is SNHLY, CDR2 FYNNEI, per germline. The CDR3 sequence is CASRDRRLGGNTIYF. CDR3 coding DNA: TGTGCCAGCAGGGATCGACGCCTTGGGGGAAACACCATATATTTT. Full variable domain (remainder filled in from reference TRBV2 and TRBJ1-3): EPEVTQTPSHQVTQMGQEVILRCVPISNHLYFYWYRQILGQKVEFLVSFYNNEISEKSEIFDDQFSVERPDGSNFTLKIRSTKLEDSAMYFCASRDRRLGGNTIYFGEGSWLTVV.

The chain recombines TRBV5-1 with TRBJ1-1; D remains ambiguous. In germline, CDR1 is SGHRS, CDR2 YFSETQ. The V end lost 4 bases, the J end lost 2 bases, and 12 bases lay between the germline ends. The CDR3 extends over 14 amino acids. Written as DNA, the CDR3 is TGCGCCAGCAGCCCGGACCCTACCAACACTGAAGCTTTCTTT. Its translation: CASSPDPTNTEAFF.

The rearrangement links TRBV7-6 to TRBJ2-3; no clear D gene. With 5 bases removed from V and 4 bases from J, the gap between germline ends came to 13 bases. Per the germline V gene, CDR1 is SGHVS and CDR2 is FNYEAQ. The CDR3 is 14 amino acids. CDR3 nucleotides: TGTGCCAGCAGCCCGCGAAGTAGCCCAGATACGCAGTATTTT. This codes for CASSPRSSPDTQYF.

This clonotype was detected many times. The chain couples TRBV6-4 to TRBJ1-5; D possibly corresponds to TRBD1 (6 bases). The CDR3 length is 19 residues. CDR1 MRHNA and CDR2 SNTAGT come from the germline V gene. Deletions cut 10 bases from V and 5 bases from J, with 33 bases between. The CDR3 DNA sequence: TGTGCCACCCCTAAAACCCCTGGGGGGGCGCCGCCTGGGGATCAGCCCCAGCATTTT. As protein: CATPKTPGGAPPGDQPQHF.

The rearrangement links TRBV12-3 or TRBV12-4 to TRBJ2-1; the D gene is possibly TRBD1 (6 bases). The CDR3 covers 13 residues. Between the trimmed V and J ends, which lost 3 bases and 5 bases, there was a span of 8 bases. The DNA for the CDR3 is TGTGCCAGCAGTTTCGACAGGAACAATGAGCAGTTCTTC. It is translated as CASSFDRNNEQFF.

The chain couples TRBV27 to TRBJ2-3, with TRBD2 matching over 8 bases. This CDR3 has 17 amino acids. The V and J ends lost 3 bases and 3 bases, in that order; junction bases with no gene match: 11. Germline V gene lookup returns CDR1 MNHEY and CDR2 SMNVEV (reference sequence). The CDR3 nucleotides read TGTGCCAGCAGTTTGAGCGGGAGCGGACGGCGGACAGATACGCAGTATTTT. This encodes CASSLSGSGRRTDTQYF.

This clonotype has just a few counts. The chain combines TRBV14 with TRBJ2-3; unclear D gene. V was clipped by 3 bases and J by 4 bases, with 17 bases between them. Germline loops: CDR1 SGHDN, CDR2 FVKESK. There are 16 residues in the CDR3. CDR3 sequence: CASSHSNFGGADTQYF. The CDR3 DNA reads as TGTGCCAGCAGCCACTCCAATTTTGGCGGCGCAGATACGCAGTATTTT.

This chain links TRBV7-9 with TRBJ2-3; no clear D gene. V was cut by 5 bases and J by 3 bases, with 6 bases left in between. There are 12 residues in the CDR3. Germline V gene lookup returns CDR1 SEHNR and CDR2 FQNEAQ (reference sequence). The CDR3 spells CASSTPTDTQYF. The CDR3 DNA reads as TGTGCCAGCAGCACCCCTACAGATACGCAGTATTTT.

This clonotype has a count of ten or more. V gene TRBV3-1 combines with J gene TRBJ1-3; 7 bases line up with TRBD1. Germline-derived CDR1 and CDR2 are LGHDT and YNNKEL (reference sequence). V shed 5 bases, J shed 0 bases, and the junction held 7 bases outside the gene matches. The CDR3 has 16 amino acids. DNA for the CDR3: TGTGCCAGCAGCTCCCGACAGGGATTCTCTGGAAACACCATATATTTT. Translated: CASSSRQGFSGNTIYF.

This clonotype was counted many times. The genes are TRBV27 and TRBJ2-1; the D is unclear. The CDR3 is made up of 14 amino acids. Germline V gene lookup returns CDR1 MNHEY and CDR2 SMNVEV (reference sequence). V dropped 4 bases and J dropped 6 bases, with 13 bases sitting between them. CDR3 DNA sequence: TGTGCCAGCAGTTCCCCGGAACAGTTCAATGAGCAGTTCTTC. As protein: CASSSPEQFNEQFF.